Sequencing of this T cell receptor beta chain was carried out in a study of shared clonotypes between healthy human individuals. At the level of the study: For every donor, three CD4 naive, three CD4 memory, two CD8 naive and one CD8 memory plates were used. The study's findings and limits: Clonotypes shared by all four donors outscored non-shared clonotypes in generation probability.

Per the authors' pipeline: There were no quality scores in the junction-only immunoSEQ sequences, so filtering differed. The protocol was immunoSEQ multiplex PCR, while the TCRdb copy is restricted to in-frame clones and leaves out a portion. Clone size and the V and J calls come from that table; the DNA yielded D and trimming. Seen here are 700,000 or so clones, 60% to 80% observed once, and the top ten hold approximately 2%. The sample holds a few counts of this clone. The antigen remains unidentified. CDR3 length: 13 amino acids. Germline V lookup: CDR1 SNHLY, CDR2 FYNNEI. V was clipped by 4 bases and J by 4 bases, with 8 bases between them.

This chain connects TRBV2 to TRBJ1-5, with D unclear. The source material was memory CD4+ T cells sorted from blood. Sample subset: CD45RA-negative fraction. This TCR came from a young woman in good health. The CDR3 sequence: CASSGEPNQPQHF. The CDR3 coding sequence is TGTGCCAGCAGTGGGGAACCTAATCAGCCCCAGCATTTT. The full variable domain, its missing parts supplied by reference TRBV2 and TRBJ1-5, is EPEVTQTPSHQVTQMGQEVILRCVPISNHLYFYWYRQILGQKVEFLVSFYNNEISEKSEIFDDQFSVERPDGSNFTLKIRSTKLEDSAMYFCASSGEPNQPQHFGDGTRLSIL.